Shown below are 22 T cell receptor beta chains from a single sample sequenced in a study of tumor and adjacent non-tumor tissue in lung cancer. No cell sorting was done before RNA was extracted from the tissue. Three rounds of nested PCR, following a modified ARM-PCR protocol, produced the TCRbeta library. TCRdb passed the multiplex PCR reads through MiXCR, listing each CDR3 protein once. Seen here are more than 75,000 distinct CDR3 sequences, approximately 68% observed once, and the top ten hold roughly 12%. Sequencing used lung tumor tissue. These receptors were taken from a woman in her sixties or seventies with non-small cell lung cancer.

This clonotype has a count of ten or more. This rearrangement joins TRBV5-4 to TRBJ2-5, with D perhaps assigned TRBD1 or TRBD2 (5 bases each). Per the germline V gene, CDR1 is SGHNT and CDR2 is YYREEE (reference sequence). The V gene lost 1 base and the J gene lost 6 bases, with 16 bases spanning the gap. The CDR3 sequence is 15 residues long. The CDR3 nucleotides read TGTGCCAGCAGCTTGACCGGGACCCCCGGTAAGACCCAGTACTTC. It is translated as CASSLTGTPGKTQYF.

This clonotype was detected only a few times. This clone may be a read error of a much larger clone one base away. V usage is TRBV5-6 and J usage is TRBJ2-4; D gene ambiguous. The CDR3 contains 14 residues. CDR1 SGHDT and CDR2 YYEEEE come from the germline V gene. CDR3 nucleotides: TGTCCCAGCAGCTTTTCGGCGGCCGGAAACATTCAGTACTTC. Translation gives CPSSFSAAGNIQYF.

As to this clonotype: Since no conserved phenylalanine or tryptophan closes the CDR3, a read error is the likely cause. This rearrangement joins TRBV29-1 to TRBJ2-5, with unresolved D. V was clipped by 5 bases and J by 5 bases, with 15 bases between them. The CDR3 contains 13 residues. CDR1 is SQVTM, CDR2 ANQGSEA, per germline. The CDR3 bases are TGCAGCGTTCCTCCAGGTGCTGGGGAGACCCAGTACTAC. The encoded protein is CSVPPGAGETQYY.

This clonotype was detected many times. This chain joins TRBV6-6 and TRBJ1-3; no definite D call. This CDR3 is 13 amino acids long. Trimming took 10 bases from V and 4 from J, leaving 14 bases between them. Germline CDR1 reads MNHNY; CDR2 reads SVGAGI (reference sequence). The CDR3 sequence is CATGAFSGNTIYF. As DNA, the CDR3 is TGTGCCACCGGCGCCTTCTCGGGAAACACCATATATTTT.

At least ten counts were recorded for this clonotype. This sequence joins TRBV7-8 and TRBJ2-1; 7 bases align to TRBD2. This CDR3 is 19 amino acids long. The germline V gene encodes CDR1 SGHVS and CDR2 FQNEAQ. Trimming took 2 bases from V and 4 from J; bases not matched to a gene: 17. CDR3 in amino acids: CASSLYPPGLAAMYNEQFF. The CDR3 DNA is TGTGCCAGCAGCTTATACCCCCCGGGTCTAGCGGCTATGTACAATGAGCAGTTCTTC.

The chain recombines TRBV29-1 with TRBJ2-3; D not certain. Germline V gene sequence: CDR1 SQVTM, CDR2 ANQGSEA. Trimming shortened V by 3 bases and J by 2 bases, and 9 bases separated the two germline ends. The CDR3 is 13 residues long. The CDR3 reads CSVESSITDTQYF. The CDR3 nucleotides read TGCAGCGTTGAGAGCAGTATCACAGATACGCAGTATTTT.

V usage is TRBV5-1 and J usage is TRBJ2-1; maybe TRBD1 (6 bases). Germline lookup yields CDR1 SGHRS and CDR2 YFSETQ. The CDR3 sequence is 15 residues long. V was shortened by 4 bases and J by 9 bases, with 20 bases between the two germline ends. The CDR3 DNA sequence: TGCGCCAGCAGCACATCCGGGACAAACTATAGTGAGCAGTTCTTC. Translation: CASSTSGTNYSEQFF.

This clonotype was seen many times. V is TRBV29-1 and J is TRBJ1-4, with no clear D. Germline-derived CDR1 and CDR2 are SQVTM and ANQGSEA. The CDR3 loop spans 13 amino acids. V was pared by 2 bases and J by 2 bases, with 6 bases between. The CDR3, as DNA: TGCAGCGTTGAATCGGCTACTAATGAAAAACTGTTTTTT. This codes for CSVESATNEKLFF.

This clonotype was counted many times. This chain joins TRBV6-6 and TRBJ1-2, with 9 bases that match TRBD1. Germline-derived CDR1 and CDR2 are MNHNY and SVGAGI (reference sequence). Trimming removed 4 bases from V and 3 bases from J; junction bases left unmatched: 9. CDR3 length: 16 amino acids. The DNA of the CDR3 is TGTGCCAGCAGTTCGCGGGACAGGGATGGTGACTATGGCTACACCTTC. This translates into CASSSRDRDGDYGYTF.

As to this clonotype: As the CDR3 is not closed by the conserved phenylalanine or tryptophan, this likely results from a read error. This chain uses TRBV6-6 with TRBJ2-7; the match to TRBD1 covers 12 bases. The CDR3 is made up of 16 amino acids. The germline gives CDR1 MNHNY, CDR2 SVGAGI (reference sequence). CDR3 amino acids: CASSYSVGQGAQRQYL. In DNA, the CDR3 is TGTGCCAGTAGTTACTCAGTGGGACAGGGGGCTCAACGGCAGTACTTG.

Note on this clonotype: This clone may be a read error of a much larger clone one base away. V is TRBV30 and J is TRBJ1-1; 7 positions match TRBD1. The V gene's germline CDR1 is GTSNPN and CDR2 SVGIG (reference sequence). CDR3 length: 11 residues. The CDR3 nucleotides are TGTACCTGGAGGACAGGCACTGAAGCTTTCTTT. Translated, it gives CTWRTGTEAFF.

The CDR3 is CSVAAGDARELFF. CDR3 DNA: TGCAGCGTTGCCGCGGGTGACGCAAGGGAGCTGTTTTTT. V and J are TRBV29-1 and TRBJ2-2; D is perhaps TRBD2 (5 bases). In germline, CDR1 is SQVTM, CDR2 ANQGSEA. With 4 bases removed from V and 9 bases from J, the gap between germline ends came to 15 bases. CDR3 length equals 13 residues.

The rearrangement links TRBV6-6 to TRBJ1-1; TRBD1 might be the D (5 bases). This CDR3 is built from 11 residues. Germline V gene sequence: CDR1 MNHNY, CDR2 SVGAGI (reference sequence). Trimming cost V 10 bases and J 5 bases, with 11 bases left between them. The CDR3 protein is CANATETEAFF. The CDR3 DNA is TGTGCCAATGCGACAGAGACTGAAGCTTTCTTT.

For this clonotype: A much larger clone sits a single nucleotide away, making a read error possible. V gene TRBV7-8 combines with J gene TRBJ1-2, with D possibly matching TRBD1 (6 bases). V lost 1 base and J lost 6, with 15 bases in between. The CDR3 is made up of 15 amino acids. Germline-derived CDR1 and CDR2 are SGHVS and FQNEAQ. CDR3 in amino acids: CASSLDRDLRHGYTF. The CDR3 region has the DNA TGTGCCAGCAGCTTAGACAGGGATCTGCGACATGGCTACACCTTC. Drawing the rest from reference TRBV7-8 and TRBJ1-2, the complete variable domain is GAGVSQSPRYKVAKRGQDVALRCDPISGHVSLFWYQQALGQGPEFLTYFQNEAQLDKSGLPSDRFFAERPEGSVSTLKIQRTQQEDSAVYLCASSLDRDLRHGYTFGSGTRLTVV.

The CDR3: CASSVFRDRQETQYF. The DNA of the CDR3 is TGTGCCAGCAGCGTCTTCCGGGACAGACAAGAGACCCAGTACTTC. The chain links TRBV7-2 to TRBJ2-5; 7 bases map to TRBD1. Germline values: CDR1 SGHTA, CDR2 FQGNSA. The CDR3 extends over 15 amino acids. J lost 2 bases, V lost 5 bases, and 8 bases had no gene match.

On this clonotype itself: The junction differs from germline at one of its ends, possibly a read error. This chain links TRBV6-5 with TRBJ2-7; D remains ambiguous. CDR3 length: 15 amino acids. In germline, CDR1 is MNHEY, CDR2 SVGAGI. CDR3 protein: CASIYSVHQIHVQYF. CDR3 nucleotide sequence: TGTGCCAGCATTTACTCGGTCCACCAGATCCACGTGCAGTACTTC.

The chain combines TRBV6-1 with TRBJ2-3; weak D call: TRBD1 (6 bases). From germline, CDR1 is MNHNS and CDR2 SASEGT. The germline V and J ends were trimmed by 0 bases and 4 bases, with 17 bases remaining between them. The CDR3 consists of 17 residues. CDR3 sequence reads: CASSEAWGHQRSDTQYF. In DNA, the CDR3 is TGTGCCAGCAGTGAAGCCTGGGGACATCAAAGATCAGATACGCAGTATTTT.

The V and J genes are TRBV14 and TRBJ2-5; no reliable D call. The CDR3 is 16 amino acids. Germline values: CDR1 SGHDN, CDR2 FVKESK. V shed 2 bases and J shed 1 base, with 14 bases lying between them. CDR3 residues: CASSQHSRKTQETQYF. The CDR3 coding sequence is TGTGCCAGCAGCCAACACTCTCGTAAAACCCAAGAGACCCAGTACTTC.

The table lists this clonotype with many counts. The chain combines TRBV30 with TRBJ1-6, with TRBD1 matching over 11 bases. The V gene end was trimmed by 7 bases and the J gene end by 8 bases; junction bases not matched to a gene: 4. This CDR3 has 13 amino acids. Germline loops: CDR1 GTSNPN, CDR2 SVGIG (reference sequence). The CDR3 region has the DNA TGTGCCTTGGACAGGGGGCTTGATTCACCCCTCCACTTT. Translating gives CALDRGLDSPLHF.

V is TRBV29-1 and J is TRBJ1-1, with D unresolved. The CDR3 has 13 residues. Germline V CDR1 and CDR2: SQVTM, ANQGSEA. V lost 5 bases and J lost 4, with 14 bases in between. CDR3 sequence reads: CSVLLGSITEAFF. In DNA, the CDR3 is TGCAGCGTTCTCCTGGGTTCGATCACTGAAGCTTTCTTT.

CDR3 residues: CASSPAGVGELFF. In DNA form, the CDR3 reads TGTGCCAGTAGCCCGGCCGGGGTCGGGGAGCTGTTTTTT. J is TRBJ2-2 and V is TRBV11-2, with a weak D call TRBD2 (5 bases). This CDR3 contains 13 residues. CDR1 is SGHAT and CDR2 is FQNNGV in the germline V gene. V was cut by 9 bases and J by 7 bases, with 15 bases left in between.

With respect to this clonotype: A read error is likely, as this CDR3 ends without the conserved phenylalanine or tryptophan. CDR3 amino acids: CSIRRGGGEIQYY. The CDR3 DNA sequence: TGCAGCATACGACGGGGCGGCGGAGAGATCCAGTACTAC. This chain uses TRBV29-1 with TRBJ2-5; D may be TRBD1 or TRBD2 (5 bases each). The germline V gene has CDR1 SQVTM and CDR2 ANQGSEA. The CDR3 runs 13 residues.